Listed here are 9 T cell receptor beta chains from one sample, sequenced in a study of CD8+CD57+ T cells in acquired aplastic anemia. Profiles of TCR beta VDJ and CDR3 were generated from a genomic DNA template. TCRdb passed the reads through MiXCR, listing each CDR3 protein once. Of about 220,000 distinct CDR3 sequences listed, 34% are singletons. Material for sequencing was sorted CD4+, CD8+, or CD8+CD57+ T cells (not recorded which) from PBMCs. These receptor sequences come from a human donor in good health, serving as a control.

The V and J genes are TRBV30 and TRBJ2-7; the D gene is possibly TRBD1 (5 bases). Germline V gene sequence: CDR1 GTSNPN, CDR2 SVGIG (reference sequence). The V end lost 1 base, the J end lost 2 bases, and 15 bases lay between the germline ends. The CDR3 covers 15 residues. CDR3 sequence (DNA): TGTGCCTGGAGTGAACCAACAGGAAGGACCTACGAGCAGTACTTC. Translation: CAWSEPTGRTYEQYF. Full variable domain (outside the CDR3, taken from reference TRBV30 and TRBJ2-7): SQTIHQWPATLVQPVGSPLSLECTVEGTSNPNLYWYRQAAGRGLQLLFYSVGIGQISSEVPQNLSASRPQDRQFILSSKKLLLSDSGFYLCAWSEPTGRTYEQYFGPGTRLTVT.

The gene calls are TRBV20-1 and TRBJ1-4; weak D call: TRBD1 (5 bases). Trimming cost V 6 bases and J 3 bases, with 20 bases left between them. CDR1 and CDR2 (germline): DFQATT, SNEGSKA (reference sequence). This CDR3 is 16 amino acids long. The CDR3 DNA is TGCAGTGCAGCAGAACCTCGGGGCGCGGCTAATGAAAAACTGTTTTTT. Protein product: CSAAEPRGAANEKLFF.

The chain joins TRBV3-1 to TRBJ1-2; 10 bases map to TRBD1. V lost 3 bases and J lost 7; bases outside the gene matches: 8. CDR1 is LGHDT, CDR2 YNNKEL, per germline (reference sequence). This CDR3 comprises 15 residues. The chain's CDR3 is CASSHYWTGGLGYTF. CDR3 DNA: TGTGCCAGCAGCCATTACTGGACAGGGGGTCTTGGCTACACCTTC.

The rearrangement joins TRBV24-1 to TRBJ1-6; 8 bases are shared with TRBD1. CDR3 length equals 15 residues. The germline gives CDR1 KGHDR, CDR2 SFDVKD. J was trimmed by 4 bases and V by 4 bases; bases with no gene match: 2. CDR3: CATSEDREYNSPLHF. The CDR3 DNA reads TGTGCCACCAGTGAGGACAGGGAATATAATTCACCCCTCCACTTT.

This clonotype was counted ten times or more. The rearrangement joins TRBV20-1 to TRBJ1-1; TRBD1 aligns across 8 bases. The germline V gene has CDR1 DFQATT and CDR2 SNEGSKA (reference sequence). The CDR3 is 12 amino acids. V lost 6 bases and J lost 3; bases outside the gene matches: 3. The CDR3 DNA follows: TGCAGTGCAACACAGGGGGACACTGAAGCTTTCTTT. Its protein product is CSATQGDTEAFF.

Regarding this clonotype: A read error may explain this, as a much larger clone is one base away. CDR3 coding DNA: TGTGCCATCAGCAGTCAGGGCTTTGAGGGCTACACCTTC. It translates to CAISSQGFEGYTF. The V and J genes are TRBV10-3 and TRBJ1-2; maybe TRBD1 (5 bases). Germline CDR1 reads ENHRY; CDR2 reads SYGVKD. The CDR3 has 13 residues. Trimming pared 6 bases from V and 8 bases from J, leaving 16 bases between.

This clonotype showed up just a few times. The V gene is TRBV3-1, the J gene TRBJ1-1; D is unclear. This CDR3 is 14 amino acids long. Germline-derived CDR1 and CDR2 are LGHDT and YNNKEL (reference sequence). The V end was cut by 0 bases, the J end by 0 bases, with 5 bases between. The CDR3: CASSQDRLNTEAFF. The CDR3 nucleotides read TGTGCCAGCAGCCAAGACAGGTTGAACACTGAAGCTTTCTTT.

The chain carries TRBV3-1 and TRBJ2-1, with TRBD1 matching 7 bases. This CDR3 spans 17 amino acids. After removal of 0 bases from V and 0 bases from J, the junction contained 5 bases not matched to a gene. In germline, CDR1 is LGHDT, CDR2 YNNKEL (reference sequence). The CDR3 nucleotides are TGTGCCAGCAGCCAAGATCGGACAGGAAGCTCCTACAATGAGCAGTTCTTC. It encodes CASSQDRTGSSYNEQFF.

A note on this clonotype: Germline is not matched at one junction end, which may reflect a read error. The chain recombines TRBV10-3 with TRBJ1-1, with D tentatively TRBD1 (5 bases). Germline loops: CDR1 ENHRY, CDR2 SYGVKD. This CDR3 region has 15 residues. CDR3 coding DNA: TGTGCCAGCAGTCCGAACGATTACACCGCGGGGCGAGCTTTCTTT. Translation: CASSPNDYTAGRAFF.